This T cell receptor (beta chain) came from a study of blood T cell repertoires in COVID-19. The CDR3 consists of 14 residues. CDR1 and CDR2 from the germline V gene are SGHTS and YDEGEE. V was trimmed by 4 bases and J by 3 bases, leaving 8 bases between them. Original processing methods: Reference gene primer amplification gave estimated nucleated cell counts. Clones were sequenced by immunoSEQ multiplex PCR, and TCRdb holds only the in-frame ones, with some missing. From that table come the V and J calls and clone size; the DNA was used to work out D and trimming. This table has just over 90,000 clones, around 80% appearing once.

V and J are TRBV5-8 and TRBJ1-6; D remains unclear. The origin of this receptor is a man in his 70s with acute or convalescent COVID-19. The sequenced sample consisted of peripheral blood. CDR3 DNA sequence: TGTGCCAGCAGCCTTGGGAGCTATAATTCACCCCTCCACTTT. Translating gives CASSLGSYNSPLHF. The full variable domain, its missing parts supplied by reference TRBV5-8 and TRBJ1-6, is EAGVTQSPTHLIKTRGQQATLRCSPISGHTSVYWYQQALGLGLQFLLWYDEGEERNRGNFPPRFSGRQFPNYSSELNVNALELEDSALYLCASSLGSYNSPLHFGNGTRLTVT.